This T cell receptor beta chain was obtained from a study of Tregs in tolerant kidney transplant recipients. Study-wide background: CD4+CD25+CD127- cells came from approximately 3-day belatacept mixed lymphocyte reactions, some with roughly five-day graft donor restimulation. Antibodies separated recipient from donor cells. Study-level points and caveats: The most relevant donor-specific Treg TCRbeta repertoire apparently came from expansion with activated donor B cells. No direct test of biological reproducibility was done here.

Data came from immunoSEQ multiplex PCR; TCRdb stores just in-frame clones and leaves some out. The data show 35,000 to 50,000 clones, just under 97% seen once. Details on this clone: Antigen specificity is unknown.

Trimming took off 4 bases at V and 9 bases at J, with 17 bases between the two ends. The germline CDR1 and CDR2 sequences are SGDLS and YYNGEE. The length of the CDR3 is 14 residues. Sequenced: Tregs from blood cultured with allogeneic cells. The V and J genes are TRBV9 and TRBJ2-4; D perhaps matches TRBD1 (6 bases). This TCR came from a human donor in good health. The CDR3 DNA reads as TGTGCCAGCAGCCGACTCACCAGGGGCACCATTCAGTACTTC. Its protein product is CASSRLTRGTIQYF.